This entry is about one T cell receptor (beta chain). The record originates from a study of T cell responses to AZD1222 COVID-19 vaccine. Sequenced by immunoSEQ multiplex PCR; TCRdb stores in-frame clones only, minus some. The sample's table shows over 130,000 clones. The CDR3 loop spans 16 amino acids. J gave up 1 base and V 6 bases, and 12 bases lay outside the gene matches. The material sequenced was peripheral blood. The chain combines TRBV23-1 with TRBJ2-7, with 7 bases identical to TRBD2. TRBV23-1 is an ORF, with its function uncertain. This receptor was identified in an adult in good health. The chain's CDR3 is CASRGGDGKTSYEQYF. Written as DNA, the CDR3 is TGCGCCAGCAGGGGGGGGGACGGTAAGACTTCCTACGAGCAGTACTTC.